These T cell receptor beta chains were read from a single sample in a study of healthy donors' naive CD4 and CD8 T cells. TCRdb reprocessed the reads via MiXCR and lists one record per CDR3 protein. This repertoire shows 200,000 or so distinct CDR3 sequences, around 70% found once; its top ten account for roughly 2.4%. Sequencing input: naive CD4+ and CD8+ T cells sorted from blood, pooled from several donors. All receptors derive from a pool of human donors in good health; the sample pools cells from several healthy donors. Both conserved end residues are part of each CDR3. Fields, in order: V gene, clone size, J gene, D gene, CDR3 protein, CDR3 DNA. A D gene is named only where the DNA matches it firmly. Clone size, where shown, is once, few, many, or a class for clones that have expanded.

V gene: TRBV5-4; clone size: .; J gene: TRBJ2-3; D gene: .; CDR3 protein: CASSPDYPDTQYF; CDR3 DNA: TGTGCCAGCAGCCCGGACTACCCAGATACGCAGTATTTT
V gene: TRBV11-2; clone size: .; J gene: TRBJ2-1; D gene: .; CDR3 protein: CASSFIELGEQFF; CDR3 DNA: TGTGCCAGCAGCTTCATTGAGTTGGGTGAGCAGTTCTTC
V gene: TRBV11-2; clone size: .; J gene: TRBJ2-4; D gene: .; CDR3 protein: CASSSRGRNLAKNIQYF; CDR3 DNA: TGTGCCAGCAGCTCCCGTGGGCGGAATCTAGCCAAAAACATTCAGTACTTC
V gene: TRBV19; clone size: .; J gene: TRBJ1-1; D gene: .; CDR3 protein: CASFMGEAFF; CDR3 DNA: TGTGCCAGTTTTATGGGTGAAGCTTTCTTT
V gene: TRBV30; clone size: few; J gene: TRBJ1-3; D gene: .; CDR3 protein: CAWSLVLPRSGNTIYF; CDR3 DNA: TGTGCCTGGAGTCTAGTCTTGCCACGCTCTGGAAACACCATATATTTT
V gene: TRBV12-3/TRBV12-4; clone size: .; J gene: TRBJ1-3; D gene: .; CDR3 protein: CASSHSNTIYF; CDR3 DNA: TGTGCCAGCAGCCACTCAAACACCATATATTTT
V gene: TRBV6-5; clone size: .; J gene: TRBJ1-6; D gene: TRBD1; CDR3 protein: CASSYSGQGDSPLHF; CDR3 DNA: TGTGCCAGCAGTTACTCCGGACAGGGGGATTCACCCCTCCACTTT
V gene: TRBV6-5; clone size: .; J gene: TRBJ2-1; D gene: .; CDR3 protein: CASSFRYYNEQFF; CDR3 DNA: TGTGCCAGCAGTTTCCGGTATTACAATGAGCAGTTCTTC
V gene: TRBV27; clone size: few; J gene: TRBJ1-2; D gene: TRBD1; CDR3 protein: CASSLSKGQGNGYTF; CDR3 DNA: TGTGCCAGCAGTTTATCGAAGGGACAGGGGAATGGCTACACCTTC
V gene: TRBV29-1; clone size: .; J gene: TRBJ2-5; D gene: .; CDR3 protein: CSVDSDFGGREETQYF; CDR3 DNA: TGCAGCGTTGATAGCGATTTCGGAGGTAGGGAAGAGACCCAGTACTTC
V gene: TRBV30; clone size: .; J gene: TRBJ2-3; D gene: .; CDR3 protein: CAWGARGDSTDTQYF; CDR3 DNA: TGTGCCTGGGGGGCTAGGGGCGACAGCACAGATACGCAGTATTTT
V gene: TRBV20-1; clone size: .; J gene: TRBJ1-1; D gene: .; CDR3 protein: CSATDTEAFF; CDR3 DNA: TGCAGTGCTACTGACACTGAAGCTTTCTTT
V gene: TRBV19; clone size: .; J gene: TRBJ2-7; D gene: .; CDR3 protein: CASKETGNAEQYF; CDR3 DNA: TGTGCCAGTAAGGAGACGGGGAACGCCGAGCAGTACTTC
V gene: TRBV6-5; clone size: .; J gene: TRBJ1-1; D gene: .; CDR3 protein: CASNKAQVNTEAFF; CDR3 DNA: TGTGCCAGCAATAAAGCGCAGGTCAACACTGAAGCTTTCTTT
V gene: TRBV29-1; clone size: .; J gene: TRBJ2-7; D gene: .; CDR3 protein: CSVIGSSHEQYF; CDR3 DNA: TGCAGCGTGATAGGGAGTTCCCACGAGCAGTACTTC
V gene: TRBV6-5; clone size: .; J gene: TRBJ2-7; D gene: TRBD1; CDR3 protein: CASRSDRGLYEQYF; CDR3 DNA: TGTGCCAGCAGGTCGGACAGGGGGCTCTACGAGCAGTACTTC
V gene: TRBV11-1; clone size: .; J gene: TRBJ2-7; D gene: .; CDR3 protein: CASSLRAPTYEQYF; CDR3 DNA: TGTGCCAGCAGCTTACGTGCTCCTACCTACGAGCAGTACTTC
V gene: TRBV5-1; clone size: few; J gene: TRBJ1-1; D gene: .; CDR3 protein: CASSPVLNTEAFF; CDR3 DNA: TGCGCCAGCAGCCCCGTTTTGAACACTGAAGCTTTCTTT
V gene: TRBV5-6; clone size: .; J gene: TRBJ2-6; D gene: .; CDR3 protein: CASSLPLTSGANVLTF; CDR3 DNA: TGTGCCAGCAGCTTGCCCCTAACCTCTGGGGCCAACGTCCTGACTTTC
V gene: TRBV27; clone size: .; J gene: TRBJ2-7; D gene: .; CDR3 protein: CASSWGGEQYF; CDR3 DNA: TGTGCCAGCAGCTGGGGCGGCGAGCAGTACTTC
V gene: TRBV7-8; clone size: .; J gene: TRBJ1-6; D gene: TRBD1; CDR3 protein: CASSLGTGYSSYNSPLHF; CDR3 DNA: TGTGCCAGCAGCTTAGGGACAGGATATAGCTCCTATAATTCACCCCTCCACTTT
V gene: TRBV27; clone size: .; J gene: TRBJ2-3; D gene: .; CDR3 protein: CASSLFAGTDTQYF; CDR3 DNA: TGTGCCAGCAGTTTATTCGCAGGCACAGATACGCAGTATTTT
V gene: TRBV28; clone size: .; J gene: TRBJ2-5; D gene: .; CDR3 protein: CASSFRRGEETQYF; CDR3 DNA: TGTGCCAGCAGTTTCCGCCGAGGGGAAGAGACCCAGTACTTC
V gene: TRBV30; clone size: .; J gene: TRBJ2-3; D gene: TRBD2; CDR3 protein: CAWILAGVSTDTQYF; CDR3 DNA: TGTGCCTGGATACTAGCGGGCGTTAGCACAGATACGCAGTATTTT
V gene: TRBV27; clone size: .; J gene: TRBJ2-1; D gene: .; CDR3 protein: CASSSDGSSYNEQFF; CDR3 DNA: TGTGCCAGCAGTTCCGACGGGAGCTCCTACAATGAGCAGTTCTTC
V gene: TRBV27; clone size: .; J gene: TRBJ2-1; D gene: .; CDR3 protein: CASSLSRRLFEQFF; CDR3 DNA: TGTGCCAGCAGTTTATCCCGAAGGCTATTTGAGCAGTTCTTC
V gene: TRBV30; clone size: few; J gene: TRBJ2-7; D gene: .; CDR3 protein: CAWSQGGTYEQYF; CDR3 DNA: TGTGCCTGGAGCCAGGGGGGAACCTACGAGCAGTACTTC
V gene: TRBV6-5; clone size: .; J gene: TRBJ2-3; D gene: .; CDR3 protein: CASTRTLSTDTQYF; CDR3 DNA: TGTGCCAGCACTCGGACTCTCAGCACAGATACGCAGTATTTT
V gene: TRBV20-1; clone size: .; J gene: TRBJ2-7; D gene: .; CDR3 protein: CSARYVREQYF; CDR3 DNA: TGCAGTGCTAGATATGTTCGGGAGCAGTACTTC
V gene: TRBV6-5; clone size: .; J gene: TRBJ2-5; D gene: TRBD2; CDR3 protein: CASRRTSSTETQYF; CDR3 DNA: TGTGCCAGCAGGAGGACTAGCTCTACAGAGACCCAGTACTTC
V gene: TRBV11-2; clone size: .; J gene: TRBJ2-2; D gene: .; CDR3 protein: CASSLDRRGNTGELFF; CDR3 DNA: TGTGCCAGCAGCTTAGATCGTCGGGGGAACACCGGGGAGCTGTTTTTT
V gene: TRBV11-2; clone size: once; J gene: TRBJ1-2; D gene: TRBD1; CDR3 protein: CASSHTISRQGDGYTF; CDR3 DNA: TGTGCCAGCAGCCACACCATCTCCCGACAGGGAGATGGCTACACCTTC
V gene: TRBV6-5; clone size: few; J gene: TRBJ2-1; D gene: .; CDR3 protein: CASSPPGRNEQFF; CDR3 DNA: TGTGCCAGCAGCCCCCCGGGTAGGAATGAGCAGTTCTTC
V gene: TRBV29-1; clone size: .; J gene: TRBJ2-1; D gene: .; CDR3 protein: CSVVADMRNEQFF; CDR3 DNA: TGCAGCGTTGTAGCCGATATGCGCAATGAGCAGTTCTTC
V gene: TRBV4-2; clone size: .; J gene: TRBJ1-5; D gene: .; CDR3 protein: CASSPYNNQPQHF; CDR3 DNA: TGTGCCAGCAGCCCCTACAACAATCAGCCCCAGCATTTT
V gene: TRBV29-1; clone size: once; J gene: TRBJ2-7; D gene: TRBD1; CDR3 protein: CSVWSRDRVSYEQYF; CDR3 DNA: TGCAGCGTTTGGAGCCGGGACAGGGTTTCCTACGAGCAGTACTTC
V gene: TRBV7-8; clone size: .; J gene: TRBJ2-1; D gene: .; CDR3 protein: CASSLPASSYNEQFF; CDR3 DNA: TGTGCCAGCAGCTTACCAGCAAGCTCCTACAATGAGCAGTTCTTC
V gene: TRBV27; clone size: once; J gene: TRBJ1-2; D gene: .; CDR3 protein: CASSFNRGGRSGYTF; CDR3 DNA: TGTGCCAGCAGTTTTAATCGGGGGGGCCGATCGGGCTACACCTTC
V gene: TRBV5-5; clone size: .; J gene: TRBJ2-7; D gene: TRBD1; CDR3 protein: CASSRPDRGAYEQYF; CDR3 DNA: TGTGCCAGCAGCCGCCCGGACAGGGGAGCCTACGAGCAGTACTTC
V gene: TRBV6-5; clone size: .; J gene: TRBJ2-3; D gene: TRBD2; CDR3 protein: CASSASGAITDTQYF; CDR3 DNA: TGTGCCAGCAGTGCCAGCGGGGCGATCACAGATACGCAGTATTTT
V gene: TRBV29-1; clone size: .; J gene: TRBJ2-1; D gene: TRBD2; CDR3 protein: CSVESYAASGVDNEQFF; CDR3 DNA: TGCAGCGTTGAATCCTACGCCGCTAGCGGGGTAGACAATGAGCAGTTCTTC
V gene: TRBV7-8; clone size: .; J gene: TRBJ2-7; D gene: TRBD2; CDR3 protein: CASSLAVRESYEQYF; CDR3 DNA: TGTGCCAGCAGCTTAGCGGTGCGGGAGAGCTACGAGCAGTACTTC
V gene: TRBV6-5; clone size: .; J gene: TRBJ2-7; D gene: .; CDR3 protein: CASSYRTAGEQYF; CDR3 DNA: TGTGCCAGCAGTTACAGGACAGCCGGCGAGCAGTACTTC